This T cell receptor beta chain was documented in a study of T cells in Graves' hyperthyroidism and ophthalmopathy. At least ten counts were recorded for this clonotype. The CDR3 length is 18 residues. V gave up 2 bases and J gave up 3 bases; unmatched junction bases: 14. The germline CDR1 and CDR2 sequences are LGHNT and FRNRAP. The source material, RNA transcripts, was used to amplify TCR beta CDR3 regions. With the HTBI primer set, the TCR CDR3 went through a first round of RT-PCR. TCRdb called the multiplex PCR reads again in MiXCR, with one record for every CDR3 protein. The sample contains roughly 380,000 distinct CDR3 sequences, roughly 14% of which appear only once. Fresh peripheral blood, under 11 ml, yielded the PBMCs.

The genes are TRBV12-5 and TRBJ2-7; 9 positions match TRBD2. The origin of this receptor is a woman between 55 and 75 years old with Graves' hyperthyroidism. Sequenced sample: blood. CDR3 sequence: CASGLPGGGLAGNYEQYF. The DNA for the CDR3 is TGTGCTAGTGGTTTGCCCGGGGGGGGGCTAGCGGGAAACTACGAGCAGTACTTC.